This TCR beta chain was obtained from a study of T cell repertoires in cytomegalovirus infection. Overall study context: HLA-B-restricted CMV epitopes that are well studied, plus recently identified HLA-C-restricted ones, were used by the study. It can be stated that public TCR beta signatures indicated CMV infection as well as a matching HLA type.

One entry per CDR3 protein results from TCRdb running MiXCR on the reads. The repertoire consists of about 920,000 distinct CDR3 sequences, with around 32% occurring once and the leading ten covering over 13%. Turning to this clonotype: Its cognate antigen is unknown.

V was trimmed by 10 bases and J by 4 bases, leaving 17 bases between them. The CDR3 is 14 residues long. CDR1 and CDR2 (germline): MNHEY, SMNVEV (reference sequence). Findings and limits, study-wide: Ex vivo, HLA-C-restricted CMV-specific TCR beta clonotypes prevailed over the rest of the response.

The sequence was obtained from a human donor in good health (CMV status not recorded). Some clones in this sample may be carry-over from other donors' samples. The source was cultured CD8+ T cells from PBMCs, collected from culture after CMV antigen stimulation. The J gene is TRBJ1-5, the V gene TRBV27; no clear D. This CDR3 reads CATAVGGFNQPQHF. The CDR3 nucleotides read TGTGCCACCGCGGTGGGCGGGTTTAATCAGCCCCAGCATTTT.